Shown below are 26 T cell receptor beta chains from a single sample sequenced in a study of T cell repertoires in cytomegalovirus infection. TCRdb used MiXCR to reprocess the reads, holding one entry per CDR3 protein. Among a few hundred thousand distinct CDR3 sequences listed, approximately 9.5% were seen once. Sequencing input: PBMCs. The receptors shown here come from a human donor in good health (CMV status not recorded). Some clones in this sample may be carry-over from other donors' samples.

The sample holds many counts of this clonotype. This sequence joins TRBV24-1 and TRBJ2-3; 14 nucleotides agree with TRBD2. Germline CDR1 KGHDR, CDR2 SFDVKD. The CDR3 sequence is 21 residues long. J lost 0 bases, V lost 4 bases, and 14 bases had no gene match. In DNA, the CDR3 is TGTGCCACCAGTGAGAGCCCTCGACTAGCGGGGGGGGGTGCTAGCACAGATACGCAGTATTTT. It specifies CATSESPRLAGGGASTDTQYF.

This clonotype was found many times. The chain is built from TRBV6-1 and TRBJ2-7; D might be TRBD2 (7 bases). V shed 5 bases and J shed 5 bases, with 10 bases lying between them. This CDR3 has 12 residues. CDR1 and CDR2 from the germline V gene are MNHNS and SASEGT. This CDR3 reads CASSWGGNEQYF. The CDR3 bases are TGTGCCAGCAGTTGGGGGGGCAACGAGCAGTACTTC.

This clonotype was seen many times. This chain connects TRBV9 to TRBJ2-7; D is uncertain. V shed 0 bases and J shed 2 bases, with 9 bases lying between them. The CDR3 sequence is 14 residues long. Germline V gives CDR1 SGDLS, CDR2 YYNGEE. Written as DNA, the CDR3 is TGTGCCAGCAGCGTAGGGAGCGTCGCCTACGAGCAGTACTTC. Its translation is CASSVGSVAYEQYF. The entire variable domain, with the rest obtained from reference TRBV9 and TRBJ2-7, is as follows: DSGVTQTPKHLITATGQRVTLRCSPRSGDLSVYWYQQSLDQGLQFLIQYYNGEERAKGNILERFSAQQFPDLHSELNLSSLELGDSALYFCASSVGSVAYEQYFGPGTRLTVT.

There are a few counts of this clonotype. The genes are TRBV7-2 and TRBJ1-1, with D perhaps TRBD1 (5 bases). Germline V gene sequence: CDR1 SGHTA, CDR2 FQGNSA. Trimming left V 5 bases short and J 11 bases short, with 12 bases between. CDR3 size: 11 residues. The chain's CDR3 is CASSQSRVAFF. The CDR3 DNA reads TGTGCCAGCAGCCAGAGCAGGGTTGCTTTCTTT.

There are many counts of this clonotype. J is TRBJ2-1 and V is TRBV7-3; 9 positions agree with TRBD2. CDR1 is SGHTA and CDR2 is FQGTGA in the germline V gene. Unmatched junction bases numbered 5, after V lost 0 bases and J lost 5 bases. The CDR3 is 16 amino acids. The CDR3 loop reads CASSLTGLAGHNEQFF. The CDR3 DNA reads TGTGCCAGCAGCTTAACAGGGCTAGCGGGGCACAATGAGCAGTTCTTC.

The gene calls are TRBV7-2 and TRBJ2-7; TRBD2 aligns across 14 bases. Trimming cost V 4 bases and J 3 bases; bases outside gene matches: 5. Germline V gene data show CDR1 as SGHTA and CDR2 as FQGNSA. The length of the CDR3 is 16 residues. CDR3 bases: TGTGCCAGCAGCTCCGGACTAGCGGGGGGCAACTACGAGCAGTACTTC. Encoded protein: CASSSGLAGGNYEQYF.

V and J are TRBV6-5 and TRBJ1-1; TRBD1 agrees at 11 bases. Trimming removed 2 bases from V and 12 bases from J; junction bases left unmatched: 5. Germline V gene sequence: CDR1 MNHEY, CDR2 SVGAGI. This CDR3 is built from 13 residues. The CDR3 here is CASSYPGTGGTFF. The CDR3 bases are TGTGCCAGCAGTTACCCTGGGACAGGGGGAACTTTCTTT.

This clonotype turned up a few times. This chain links TRBV2 with TRBJ2-7, with 10 bases lining up with TRBD2. CDR3 length: 14 residues. V trimming: 4 bases; J trimming: 4 bases; junction bases outside the gene matches: 4. Germline V CDR1 and CDR2: SNHLY, FYNNEI. This chain's CDR3 is CASSGIAGGYEQYF. The CDR3 nucleotides are TGTGCCAGCAGTGGCATAGCGGGGGGATACGAGCAGTACTTC.

There are a few counts of this clonotype. The CDR3 DNA follows: TGTGCCAGCAGACCAAGCGACCGGAGCTATAATTCACCCCTCCACTTT. This translates into CASRPSDRSYNSPLHF. This chain joins TRBV3-1 and TRBJ1-6; D unresolved. Germline V gene sequence: CDR1 LGHDT, CDR2 YNNKEL (reference sequence). V lost 6 bases and J 3 bases, leaving 15 bases between the germline ends. The CDR3 is made up of 16 amino acids.

This clonotype was recorded at least ten times. This rearrangement joins TRBV6-2 or TRBV6-3 to TRBJ2-1, with 9 bases identical to TRBD1. CDR1 and CDR2 (germline): MNHEY, SVGEGT. The V segment lost 2 bases and the J segment 4 bases; nucleotides outside the gene matches: 9. The CDR3 is 17 amino acids. The CDR3 reads CASSYRTGTGFYNEQFF. CDR3 coding DNA: TGTGCCAGCAGTTACAGAACCGGGACAGGGTTTTACAATGAGCAGTTCTTC.

This clonotype was detected only a few times. This chain joins TRBV28 and TRBJ1-1, with D possibly matching TRBD1 (6 bases). Germline V lookup: CDR1 MDHEN, CDR2 SYDVKM. V was clipped by 3 bases and J by 11 bases, with 13 bases between them. CDR3 length equals 12 residues. CDR3 bases: TGTGCCAGCAGTTTGGAGGGGGTAGGGGCTTTCTTT. Its protein product is CASSLEGVGAFF. Drawing the rest from reference TRBV28 and TRBJ1-1, the complete variable domain is DVKVTQSSRYLVKRTGEKVFLECVQDMDHENMFWYRQDPGLGLRLIYFSYDVKMKEKGDIPEGYSVSREKKERFSLILESASTNQTSMYLCASSLEGVGAFFGQGTRLTVV.

A few counts support this clonotype. The V gene is TRBV5-5, the J gene TRBJ2-7; 7 bases are a match to TRBD2. V was clipped by 4 bases and J by 5 bases; unmatched bases: 12. Germline V lookup: CDR1 SGHKS, CDR2 YYEKEE (reference sequence). This CDR3 region has 15 residues. The CDR3 region has the DNA TGTGCCAGCAGCCTCGGTTCGGGGGGTTTGGACGAGCAGTACTTC. Encoded protein: CASSLGSGGLDEQYF.

V usage is TRBV24-1 and J usage is TRBJ2-1; 9 bases are a match to TRBD1. Unmatched junction bases numbered 8, after V lost 5 bases and J lost 7 bases. The CDR3 covers 15 residues. Per germline, CDR1 KGHDR and CDR2 SFDVKD. DNA of the CDR3: TGTGCCACCAGTGCCCCGGACAGGGGAAGGAATGAGCAGTTCTTC. Translation gives CATSAPDRGRNEQFF.

This clonotype has at least ten counts. V and J are TRBV7-2 and TRBJ2-3; weak D call: TRBD1 (6 bases). Germline V lookup: CDR1 SGHTA, CDR2 FQGNSA. With 7 bases removed from V and 0 bases from J, the gap between germline ends came to 14 bases. The CDR3 loop spans 15 amino acids. Written as DNA, the CDR3 is TGTGCCAGCACCGAATCAGGGGCGAGCACAGATACGCAGTATTTT. Protein product: CASTESGASTDTQYF.

This clonotype was observed at least ten times. J is TRBJ2-1 and V is TRBV6-2 or TRBV6-3; TRBD1 matches 10 bases. V shed 1 base, J shed 5 bases, and the junction held 5 bases outside the gene matches. The CDR3 has 16 residues. Germline V gene data show CDR1 as MNHEY and CDR2 as SVGEGT. CDR3 in DNA: TGTGCCAGCAGTTACTTAGGGGACAGGGGAGACAATGAGCAGTTCTTC. Translating it yields CASSYLGDRGDNEQFF.

This clonotype was recorded at least ten times. The J gene is TRBJ1-2, the V gene TRBV7-2, with 7 bases fitting TRBD1. There are 17 residues in the CDR3. V lost 0 bases to trimming and J lost 0 bases; unmatched junction nucleotides: 7. Germline CDR1 reads SGHTA; CDR2 reads FQGNSA. The CDR3 is CASSLAPDRAPNYGYTF. In DNA, the CDR3 is TGTGCCAGCAGCTTAGCTCCCGACAGGGCTCCTAACTATGGCTACACCTTC.

The chain recombines TRBV4-2 with TRBJ2-1; 11 bases are a match to TRBD2. V was pared by 0 bases and J by 5 bases, with 3 bases of the junction left unmatched. The germline gives CDR1 LGHNA, CDR2 YNFKEQ. The CDR3 contains 16 residues. As DNA, the CDR3 is TGTGCCAGCAGCCAAGATCCGACTAGCGGGGACAATGAGCAGTTCTTC. It encodes CASSQDPTSGDNEQFF.

This clonotype was counted at least ten times. This sequence joins TRBV2 and TRBJ2-3, with TRBD2 matching 8 bases. Germline V lookup: CDR1 SNHLY, CDR2 FYNNEI. There are 16 residues in the CDR3. With V trimmed by 3 bases and J by 1 base, 6 bases remained unmatched. CDR3 sequence: CASSEGTREGTDTQYF. The CDR3 nucleotides read TGTGCCAGCAGTGAGGGGACTAGGGAAGGCACAGATACGCAGTATTTT.

This clonotype was observed a handful of times. V gene TRBV5-6 combines with J gene TRBJ1-1; 7 bases fit TRBD1. Germline V CDR1 and CDR2: SGHDT, YYEEEE. V lost 1 base to trimming and J lost 8 bases; unmatched junction nucleotides: 11. This CDR3 is built from 15 residues. The CDR3 DNA sequence: TGTGCCAGCAGCTTGAAAGACAGGGAGTGGGCCGAAGCTTTCTTT. It yields the protein CASSLKDREWAEAFF.

This chain connects TRBV7-2 to TRBJ2-1; 9 bases fit TRBD1. CDR1 and CDR2 (germline): SGHTA, FQGNSA. After removal of 5 bases from V and 9 bases from J, the junction contained 11 bases not matched to a gene. The CDR3 loop spans 15 amino acids. CDR3 coding DNA: TGTGCCAGCAGCCCGCGACAGGGGGGCTTGGGTGAGCAGTTCTTC. This codes for CASSPRQGGLGEQFF.

This clonotype was detected ten times or more. The chain employs TRBV5-4 and TRBJ2-1, with 7 bases fitting TRBD2. Trimming removed 0 bases from V and 0 bases from J; junction bases left unmatched: 18. Germline CDR1 SGHNT, CDR2 YYREEE (reference sequence). This CDR3 region has 21 residues. Written as DNA, the CDR3 is TGTGCCAGCAGCTTGGCCATAACAGGCGGGAGAGCCAGGAGCTCCTACAATGAGCAGTTCTTC. As protein: CASSLAITGGRARSSYNEQFF.

In its sample, this clonotype was seen many times. This chain links TRBV7-2 with TRBJ2-7, with 8 positions matching TRBD1. V shed 5 bases, J shed 6 bases, and the junction held 6 bases outside the gene matches. Per germline, CDR1 SGHTA and CDR2 FQGNSA. The CDR3 covers 13 residues. CDR3 sequence reads: CASSARQGTEQYF. CDR3 sequence (DNA): TGTGCCAGCAGCGCCCGACAGGGGACCGAGCAGTACTTC.

In DNA form, the CDR3 reads TGTGCCAGCAGCTCAGAACCGGGAGTTTACGATGAGCAGTTCTTC. Protein sequence: CASSSEPGVYDEQFF. The chain uses TRBV5-5 and TRBJ2-1, with a tentative D call TRBD2 (6 bases). Trimming removed 3 bases from V and 8 bases from J, with 18 bases in between. The CDR3 consists of 15 residues. Germline assignment: CDR1 SGHKS and CDR2 YYEKEE (reference sequence).

This clonotype has a handful of counts. The genes are TRBV7-9 and TRBJ2-1; possibly TRBD1 for D (6 bases). Germline-derived CDR1 and CDR2 are SEHNR and FQNEAQ (reference sequence). The V end lost 4 bases, the J end lost 0 bases, and 13 bases lay between the germline ends. This CDR3 is built from 16 residues. This CDR3 is CASSSTTDSSYNEQFF. CDR3 nucleotide sequence: TGTGCCAGCAGCTCAACAACGGACAGCTCCTACAATGAGCAGTTCTTC.

Note on this clonotype: Germline and junction disagree at one end, which may indicate a read error. The rearrangement joins TRBV4-1 to TRBJ1-3, with D tentatively TRBD1 (6 bases). The CDR3 is made up of 17 amino acids. Germline assignment: CDR1 MGHRA and CDR2 YSYEKL. As DNA, the CDR3 is TGTGCCAGCAGTTCAGGCGGGCAGGGGTTTGGTGGAAACACCATATATTTT. It is translated as CASSSGGQGFGGNTIYF.

The table lists this clonotype with a few counts. The V call is TRBV6-6, the J call TRBJ2-5, with 11 positions matching TRBD2. V was pared by 6 bases and J by 5 bases, with 20 bases of the junction left unmatched. The germline gives CDR1 MNHNY, CDR2 SVGAGI (reference sequence). The CDR3 contains 19 residues. For the CDR3, the DNA is TGTGCCAGCAGCCCCCGCCGAGAAGTAGCGGGAGGGCCCGCGGAGACCCAGTACTTC. It translates to CASSPRREVAGGPAETQYF.